Listed below are T cell receptor beta chains from one sample, sequenced in a study of CD8 T cells in ankylosing spondylitis. Each CDR3 protein is one row after TCRdb ran MiXCR on the 5' RACE reads. The sample has hundreds of thousands of distinct CDR3 sequences; 8% to 11% are singletons. The sequenced sample was blood, either unsorted or a sorted T cell fraction (not recorded which). These receptor sequences come from a male donor with ankylosing spondylitis or in good health (not recorded which). Both conserved end residues are part of each CDR3. D genes are given only for firm matches. For some rows the clone size is stated as once, few or many, or as a class when expanded; others skip it.

DNA | CDR3 | size | J | V | D
TGTGCCAGCAGTCGGGCGGCGGGGGGGCTGTACAATGAGCAGTTCTTC | CASSRAAGGLYNEQFF | few | TRBJ2-1 | TRBV12-3/TRBV12-4 | TRBD2
TGTGCCACCAGTGAGCCGACAGAAAACACAGATACGCAGTATTTT | CATSEPTENTDTQYF | . | TRBJ2-3 | TRBV24-1 | .
TGTGCCAGCAGCCCCCAGGGATCTAATGGCTACACCTTC | CASSPQGSNGYTF | many | TRBJ1-2 | TRBV7-3 | .
TGTGCCAGCAGCGTTCTGGGGGCCACTGAAGCTTTCTTT | CASSVLGATEAFF | few | TRBJ1-1 | TRBV9 | .
TGCGCCAGCAGCATCTCCGGGACTCCTTCCTACGAGCAGTACTTC | CASSISGTPSYEQYF | . | TRBJ2-7 | TRBV5-1 | .
TGTGCCAGCAGTTTAAGGACAGGGGCGGCGACAGATACGCAGTATTTT | CASSLRTGAATDTQYF | many | TRBJ2-3 | TRBV27 | TRBD1
TGCAGTGCTAGAGATACCAGGGGGCAAGAGACCCAGTACTTC | CSARDTRGQETQYF | . | TRBJ2-5 | TRBV20-1 | TRBD1
TGTGCCAGCAGTCCGTGGGGGCGTTCACCCCTCCACTTT | CASSPWGRSPLHF | few | TRBJ1-6 | TRBV6-1 | .
TGTGCCAGCAGCCAAGCCCCTAGCGGGGGGGCGGGTACGCAGTATTTT | CASSQAPSGGAGTQYF | once | TRBJ2-3 | TRBV3-1 | TRBD2
TGTGCCAGCAGTGAATATTTTCAAGGGACATCACCTTATCTCTGGGGCTACACCTTC | CASSEYFQGTSPYLWGYTF | . | TRBJ1-2 | TRBV25-1 | .
TGCAGCGTTGAAGCTCAACGGGGAGAAAACTATGGCTACACCTTC | CSVEAQRGENYGYTF | many | TRBJ1-2 | TRBV29-1 | .
TGTGCCAGCAGCCGAACAAACGAGCAGTACTTC | CASSRTNEQYF | few | TRBJ2-7 | TRBV12-3/TRBV12-4 | .
TGCAGTGCTAAGACTGTCTTTAGCTCCTACGAGCAGTACTTC | CSAKTVFSSYEQYF | few | TRBJ2-7 | TRBV20-1 | .
TGTGCCAGCAGTCCGATCCAGCGGGGCGCGCAGTATTTT | CASSPIQRGAQYF | few | TRBJ2-3 | TRBV12-3/TRBV12-4 | TRBD2
TGTGCCAGCAGCGCAGGACAGGAAAACGAGCAGTACTTC | CASSAGQENEQYF | many | TRBJ2-7 | TRBV3-1 | TRBD1
TGCGCCAGCAGCTTGGCCACGGCAGGTCTGGGGAATGAGCAGTTCTTC | CASSLATAGLGNEQFF | . | TRBJ2-1 | TRBV5-1 | .